What follows is one TCR beta chain and its context. These data belong to a study of blood T cell repertoires in COVID-19. Trimming left V 5 bases short and J 4 bases short, with 13 bases between. The CDR3 contains 14 residues. Germline CDR1 MGHRA, CDR2 YSYEKL. Using immunoSEQ multiplex PCR, the repertoire was profiled, and TCRdb retains in-frame clones only, with some absent. The sample has around 130,000 clones, roughly nine tenths seen once; the top ten hold 3.5% to 5%. Source material: peripheral blood. The sequence came from a man aged 55-75 years with COVID-19, enrolled during active disease. V gene TRBV4-1 combines with J gene TRBJ2-3, with D possibly being TRBD2 (6 bases). The CDR3 here is CASSYLLAADTQYF. CDR3 coding DNA: TGCGCCAGCAGCTACTTACTAGCCGCAGATACGCAGTATTTT.